Described below is a single TCR beta chain sequence and its context. Its specificity is unknown. V lost 7 bases, J lost 4 bases, and 14 bases lay in between. The CDR3 has 15 residues. The germline gives CDR1 MNHEY, CDR2 SMNVEV (reference sequence). Some clones are missing from TCRdb's copy, which holds only in-frame ones; the method was immunoSEQ multiplex PCR. The table lists almost 90,000 clones, 80% to 90% of them singletons. The sample is drawn from a study of OX40 agonist ivuxolimab in advanced cancers. Study-level findings and limits: Circulating CD4+ and CD8+ T cells showed clonal expansion by week 6 at 0.1 to 3.0 mg/kg.

This TCR was sampled from an adult with an advanced solid tumor such as melanoma, head and neck, liver or kidney cancer. This sample comprised CD4+ or CD8+ T cells sorted from blood, obtained in a trial of the OX40 agonist ivuxolimab. This sequence joins TRBV27 and TRBJ2-6; weak D call: TRBD1 (6 bases). CDR3 region: CASNKGDPGANVLTF. Written as DNA, the CDR3 is TGTGCCAGCAACAAGGGGGACCCCGGGGCCAACGTCCTGACTTTC. Full variable domain (outside the CDR3, taken from reference TRBV27 and TRBJ2-6): EAQVTQNPRYLITVTGKKLTVTCSQNMNHEYMSWYRQDPGLGLRQIYYSMNVEVTDKGDVPEGYKVSRKEKRNFPLILESPSPNQTSLYFCASNKGDPGANVLTFGAGSRLTVL.